The clone carrying this T cell receptor (beta chain) has just a few counts. What it recognizes is unknown. This sample was included in a study of human T cells and chemical hapten exposure. For the study at large: A mostly female patient group had alopecia areata, totalis or universalis. Study findings and constraints: The donor cohort had alopecia, so its immune response may not match that of healthy people. Against controls, expanded TCRs gave rise to significantly more large CDR3 similarity clusters. Counts of TCRs above 1 in 1000 frequency stayed unchanged with DPC sensitization.

One entry per CDR3 protein results from TCRdb running MiXCR on the RACE reads. The sample carries 150,000 to 200,000 distinct CDR3 sequences, about 22% recorded once. The time point is: patch test 3, about 24 weeks after DPC sensitization. Treatment meaning: therapeutic diphenylcyclopropenone sensitization with weekly scalp DPC. The CDR3 is 15 amino acids. CDR1 and CDR2 (germline): SGHRS, YFSETQ. The germline V and J ends were trimmed by 5 bases and 1 base, with 14 bases remaining between them. The source of this sequence is a woman in her thirties or forties with alopecia areata. Some clones in this sample may be carry-over from other donors' samples. The sample here was whole blood, taken in connection with sensitization to the hapten diphenylcyclopropenone (DPC). This chain connects TRBV5-1 to TRBJ2-3; D gene unclear. The CDR3 DNA reads TGCGCCAGCAGTCCCGGCACCTCTCGCACAGATACGCAGTATTTT. This encodes CASSPGTSRTDTQYF.